This passage covers 13 T cell receptor beta chains from one sample sequenced in a study of monozygotic twins with inflammatory bowel disease. TCRdb reprocessed the 5' RACE reads; each CDR3 protein has one entry and no DNA is given. Found here are a few hundred thousand distinct CDR3 sequences; the top ten clones hold 1.5% to 2%. Input material: blood. The receptor source for this set is a human donor with ulcerative colitis or Crohn's disease, or a healthy co-twin of an affected twin (not recorded which).

This sequence joins TRBV18 and TRBJ1-6; TCRdb proposes TRBD1, but this gene call is untestable without DNA. Germline assignment: CDR1 KGHSH and CDR2 LQKENI. The CDR3 runs to 15 residues. CDR3 residues: CASSPRETGNSPLHF.

V gene TRBV5-4 combines with J gene TRBJ1-6. CDR3 length: 16 amino acids. The V gene's germline CDR1 is SGHNT and CDR2 YYREEE (reference sequence). This CDR3 is CASSLRAVSRNSPLHF.

The rearrangement uses TRBV5-1 and TRBJ1-1. Germline V CDR1 and CDR2: SGHRS, YFSETQ. The length of the CDR3 is 14 residues. The CDR3 loop reads CASSITEMNTEAFF.

V and J are TRBV5-1 and TRBJ1-4. This CDR3 region has 13 residues. Germline CDR1 and CDR2: SGHRS and YFSETQ. The CDR3: CASSLEGQEKLFF.

The CDR3 reads CASSLGILETQYF. The V call is TRBV7-2, the J call TRBJ2-5. The CDR3 runs to 13 residues. The germline V gene has CDR1 SGHTA and CDR2 FQGNSA. Full variable domain (remainder filled in from reference TRBV7-2 and TRBJ2-5): GAGVSQSPSNKVTEKGKDVELRCDPISGHTALYWYRQSLGQGLEFLIYFQGNSAPDKSGLPSDRFSAERTGGSVSTLTIQRTQQEDSAVYLCASSLGILETQYFGPGTRLLVL.

The chain employs TRBV4-1 and TRBJ2-3; TCRdb gives TRBD1 as the D gene, but with no DNA this cannot be confirmed. The CDR3 extends over 17 amino acids. From germline, CDR1 is MGHRA and CDR2 YSYEKL. The CDR3 sequence: CASSQESWAGDDDTQYF.

This chain joins TRBV29-1 and TRBJ2-7; TCRdb reports TRBD1, a call that lacks DNA to check it against. This CDR3 region has 17 residues. The germline CDR1 and CDR2 sequences are SQVTM and ANQGSEA. This chain's CDR3 is CSVDGPGDCVIVYEQYF.

This chain links TRBV7-8 with TRBJ2-7; checking the TCRdb D call of TRBD2 is not possible without DNA. CDR1 and CDR2 (germline): SGHVS, FQNEAQ. The CDR3 contains 16 residues. This CDR3 is CASSLRGTANRVEQYF.

The rearrangement links TRBV19 to TRBJ2-1; TCRdb reports TRBD1, a call that lacks DNA to check it against. Germline values: CDR1 LNHDA, CDR2 SQIVND (reference sequence). CDR3 length: 14 residues. CDR3 loop: CASSIRIGANEQFF.

The CDR3 loop reads CASSPLNTATEAFF. The chain has TRBV18 and TRBJ1-1. The CDR3 sequence is 14 residues long. Germline assignment: CDR1 KGHSH and CDR2 LQKENI.

This rearrangement joins TRBV11-1 to TRBJ2-1. Germline assignment: CDR1 SGHAT and CDR2 FQDESV (reference sequence). The CDR3 extends over 15 amino acids. Here the CDR3 reads CASSPTHSSYNEQFF.

The V gene is TRBV7-2, the J gene TRBJ2-7; TCRdb names TRBD2, which stays unverified in the absence of DNA. Germline V gene data show CDR1 as SGHTA and CDR2 as FQGNSA. The CDR3 runs to 14 residues. The CDR3 protein is CASSLSRVVYEQYF.

The chain is built from TRBV20-1 and TRBJ2-3; TCRdb gives TRBD2 as the D gene, but with no DNA this cannot be confirmed. Germline CDR1 and CDR2: DFQATT and SNEGSKA (reference sequence). The CDR3 runs 15 residues. The CDR3 sequence is CSARDSSGRPDTQYF.